One sample yielded the 9 T cell receptor beta chains listed below, sequenced in a study of blood T cell repertoires in COVID-19. Measured with immunoSEQ multiplex PCR; TCRdb has only the in-frame clones, and not every one. This sample has about 70,000 clones; approximately 83% occur once, and the top ten carry about 6.9%. Material for sequencing was peripheral blood. Receptors originate from a man in his thirties or forties with COVID-19, enrolled during active disease.

CDR3 protein: CASSLRSFNYGYTF. CDR3 sequence (DNA): TGTGCCAGCAGCTTACGGTCTTTTAACTATGGCTACACCTTC. The chain combines TRBV11-1 with TRBJ1-2; D ambiguous. Trimming shortened V by 2 bases and J by 1 base, and 8 bases separated the two germline ends. CDR1 and CDR2 (germline): SGHAT, FQDESV (reference sequence). This CDR3 is 14 amino acids long.

The rearrangement joins TRBV12-3 or TRBV12-4 to TRBJ1-2, with 8 nucleotides matching TRBD1. J was trimmed by 3 bases and V by 6 bases; bases with no gene match: 3. The CDR3 loop spans 13 amino acids. The CDR3 loop reads CASSRTGYYGYTF. CDR3 nucleotide sequence: TGTGCCAGCAGCCGGACAGGGTACTATGGCTACACCTTC.

The genes are TRBV6-5 and TRBJ2-1; 7 nucleotides match TRBD1. From germline, CDR1 is MNHEY and CDR2 SVGAGI. J gave up 0 bases and V 7 bases, and 6 bases lay outside the gene matches. The CDR3 contains 15 residues. The DNA for the CDR3 is TGTGCCAGCACGATACAGGGGAGCTCCTACAATGAGCAGTTCTTC. Translation gives CASTIQGSSYNEQFF.

The chain carries TRBV30 and TRBJ1-1; D unresolved. The V gene's germline CDR1 is GTSNPN and CDR2 SVGIG (reference sequence). Between the trimmed V and J ends, which lost 4 bases and 0 bases, there was a span of 6 bases. The CDR3 is made up of 12 amino acids. Here the CDR3 DNA reads TGTGCCTGGACCGTTATGAACACTGAAGCTTTCTTT. Its protein product is CAWTVMNTEAFF.

This chain connects TRBV4-3 to TRBJ1-2, with TRBD1 identical over 10 bases. The CDR3 loop spans 14 amino acids. V was pared by 4 bases and J by 6 bases, with 5 bases of the junction left unmatched. Germline CDR1 is LGHNA and CDR2 is YSLEER. The chain's CDR3 is CASSLTGGGDGYTF. The CDR3 DNA reads as TGCGCCAGCAGCCTGACAGGGGGCGGAGATGGCTACACCTTC.

The rearrangement links TRBV11-2 to TRBJ1-1; the D gene is possibly TRBD1 (5 bases). Germline CDR1 reads SGHAT; CDR2 reads FQNNGV. V lost 3 bases to trimming and J lost 7 bases, with 18 bases between them. The CDR3 has 15 amino acids. CDR3 region: CASSLGWGRDLEAFF. DNA of the CDR3: TGTGCCAGCAGCTTGGGATGGGGCAGGGATCTTGAAGCTTTCTTT.

V gene TRBV19 combines with J gene TRBJ2-5; 15 bases are shared with TRBD2. The length of the CDR3 is 17 residues. V dropped 4 bases and J dropped 5; count of bases not matched to a gene: 8. The germline V gene has CDR1 LNHDA and CDR2 SQIVND (reference sequence). The DNA for the CDR3 is TGTGCCAGTAGTAGGCGGACTAGCGGGAGGGACTCGGAGACCCAGTACTTC. The encoded protein is CASSRRTSGRDSETQYF.

The chain couples TRBV7-9 to TRBJ2-5; weak D call: TRBD1 (5 bases). The V gene's germline CDR1 is SEHNR and CDR2 FQNEAQ (reference sequence). V shed 7 bases and J shed 4 bases, with 16 bases lying between them. The CDR3 covers 14 residues. CDR3 in amino acids: CASTRSGLRETQYF. CDR3 DNA sequence: TGTGCCAGCACGAGGTCAGGGTTGAGAGAGACCCAGTACTTC.

The chain is built from TRBV5-4 and TRBJ2-4; TRBD1 aligns across 8 bases. The ends lost 4 bases at V and 7 bases at J; junction bases unmatched: 10. CDR3 size: 15 residues. CDR1 is SGHNT and CDR2 is YYREEE in the germline V gene (reference sequence). This chain's CDR3 is CASSADRDGGNIQYF. The CDR3 nucleotides read TGTGCCAGCAGCGCGGACAGGGACGGAGGGAACATTCAGTACTTC.